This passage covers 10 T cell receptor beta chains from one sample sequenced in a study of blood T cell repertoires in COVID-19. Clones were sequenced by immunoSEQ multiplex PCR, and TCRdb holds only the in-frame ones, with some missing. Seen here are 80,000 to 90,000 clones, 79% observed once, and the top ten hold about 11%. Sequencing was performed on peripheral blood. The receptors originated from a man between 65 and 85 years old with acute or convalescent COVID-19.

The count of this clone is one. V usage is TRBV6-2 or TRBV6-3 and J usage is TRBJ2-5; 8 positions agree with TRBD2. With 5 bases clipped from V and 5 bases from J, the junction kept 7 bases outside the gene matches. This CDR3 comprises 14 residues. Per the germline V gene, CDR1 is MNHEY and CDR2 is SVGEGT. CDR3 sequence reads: CASSRGGLGETQYF. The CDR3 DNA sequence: TGTGCCAGCAGTCGCGGGGGGTTAGGTGAGACCCAGTACTTC.

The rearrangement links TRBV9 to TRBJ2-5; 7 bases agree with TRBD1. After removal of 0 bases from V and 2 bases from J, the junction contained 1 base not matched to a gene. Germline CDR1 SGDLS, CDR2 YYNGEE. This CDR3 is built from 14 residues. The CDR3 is CASSVGGQQETQYF. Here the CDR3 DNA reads TGTGCCAGCAGCGTAGGGGGACAGCAAGAGACCCAGTACTTC. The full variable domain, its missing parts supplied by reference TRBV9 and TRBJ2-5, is DSGVTQTPKHLITATGQRVTLRCSPRSGDLSVYWYQQSLDQGLQFLIQYYNGEERAKGNILERFSAQQFPDLHSELNLSSLELGDSALYFCASSVGGQQETQYFGPGTRLLVL.

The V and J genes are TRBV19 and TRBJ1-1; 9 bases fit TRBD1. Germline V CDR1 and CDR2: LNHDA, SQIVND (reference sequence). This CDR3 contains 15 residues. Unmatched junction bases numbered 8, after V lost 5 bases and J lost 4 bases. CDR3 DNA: TGTGCCAGTAGTGCATCGTGGACAGGGGCCACTGAAGCTTTCTTT. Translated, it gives CASSASWTGATEAFF.

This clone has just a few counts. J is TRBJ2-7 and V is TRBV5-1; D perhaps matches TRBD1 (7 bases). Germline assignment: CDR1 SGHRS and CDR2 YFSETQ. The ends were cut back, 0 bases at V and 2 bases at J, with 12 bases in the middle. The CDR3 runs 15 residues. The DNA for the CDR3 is TGCGCCAGCAGCTTGGGGGCAGGGGGGCCCTACGAGCAGTACTTC. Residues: CASSLGAGGPYEQYF.

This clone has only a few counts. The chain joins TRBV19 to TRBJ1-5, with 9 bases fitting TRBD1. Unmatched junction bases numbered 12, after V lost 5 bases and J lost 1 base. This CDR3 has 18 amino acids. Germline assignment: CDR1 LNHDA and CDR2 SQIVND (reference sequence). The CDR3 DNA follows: TGTGCCAGTAGTGGCATGGACAGGGGAGTTGAAAGCAATCAGCCCCAGCATTTT. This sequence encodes CASSGMDRGVESNQPQHF.

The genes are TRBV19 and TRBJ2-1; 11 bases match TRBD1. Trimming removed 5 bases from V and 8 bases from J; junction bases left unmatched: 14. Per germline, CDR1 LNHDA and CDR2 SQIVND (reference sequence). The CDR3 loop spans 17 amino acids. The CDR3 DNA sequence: TGTGCCAGTAGTGGGGTTCTCCGGGACAGGGGGATCCATGAGCAGTTCTTC. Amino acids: CASSGVLRDRGIHEQFF.

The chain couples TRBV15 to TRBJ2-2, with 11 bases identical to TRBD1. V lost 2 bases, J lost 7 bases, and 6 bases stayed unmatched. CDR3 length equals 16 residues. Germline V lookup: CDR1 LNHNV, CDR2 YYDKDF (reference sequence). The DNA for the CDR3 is TGTGCCACCAGCAGACATGGACAGGGGGCCGGCGGGGAGCTGTTTTTT. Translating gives CATSRHGQGAGGELFF.

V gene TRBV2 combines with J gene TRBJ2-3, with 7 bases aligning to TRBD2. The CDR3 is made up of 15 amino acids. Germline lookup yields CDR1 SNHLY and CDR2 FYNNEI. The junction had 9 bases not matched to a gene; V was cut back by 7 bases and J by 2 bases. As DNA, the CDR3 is TGTGCCAGCAAATCCGCTAGCGGTTTCACAGATACGCAGTATTTT. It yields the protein CASKSASGFTDTQYF.

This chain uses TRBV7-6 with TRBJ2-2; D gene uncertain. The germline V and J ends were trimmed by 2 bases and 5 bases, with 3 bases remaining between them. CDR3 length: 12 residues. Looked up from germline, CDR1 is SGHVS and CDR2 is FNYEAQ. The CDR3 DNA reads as TGTGCCAGCAGCTTATCGACCGGGGAGCTGTTTTTT. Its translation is CASSLSTGELFF. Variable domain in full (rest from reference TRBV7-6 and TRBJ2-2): GAGVSQSPRYKVTKRGQDVALRCDPISGHVSLYWYRQALGQGPEFLTYFNYEAQQDKSGLPNDRFSAERPEGSISTLTIQRTEQRDSAMYRCASSLSTGELFFGEGSRLTVL.

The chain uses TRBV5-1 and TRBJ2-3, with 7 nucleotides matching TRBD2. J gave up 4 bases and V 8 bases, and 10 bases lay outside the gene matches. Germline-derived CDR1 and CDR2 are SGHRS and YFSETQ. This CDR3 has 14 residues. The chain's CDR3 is CASRLTGGADTQYF. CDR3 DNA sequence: TGCGCCAGTCGACTAACGGGGGGTGCAGATACGCAGTATTTT.